The 26 T cell receptor beta chains below were found in one sample sequenced in a study of CD8 T cells in ankylosing spondylitis (dated by TCRdb to 2017 to 2019). Library preparation was by 5' RACE. Instrument used: Illumina HiSeq 2500. Using fastp at Q25 and MiXCR, TCRdb reprocessed the public reads and kept productive beta chains. Every distinct CDR3 protein forms one entry, paired with its most common genes and DNA. The sample profile shows 85,000 to 100,000 distinct CDR3 sequences; about 8.8% of them were found once. Under 6% of the sample is taken by the ten largest. The sample comprised blood, either unsorted or a sorted T cell fraction (not recorded which). These receptors originate from a male donor with ankylosing spondylitis or in good health (not recorded which).

This clonotype was seen ten or more times. The rearrangement uses TRBV29-1 and TRBJ2-7, with D uncertain. Germline lookup yields CDR1 SQVTM and CDR2 ANQGSEA. Trimming removed 4 bases at V and 3 bases at J, with 4 bases between. The CDR3 consists of 10 residues. The CDR3 DNA sequence: TGCAGCGTTGGGCACTACGAGCAGTACTTC. Its translation: CSVGHYEQYF.

This clonotype was observed many times. The CDR3 DNA is TGTGCCAGTTCCTACGGGGGACAGGGGCTAAGTAATGAGCAGTTCTTC. This translates into CASSYGGQGLSNEQFF. The rearrangement uses TRBV19 and TRBJ2-1, with 10 bases fitting TRBD1. Losses at the gene ends were 8 bases for V and 7 bases for J; bases not matched to a gene: 14. Germline V gene data show CDR1 as LNHDA and CDR2 as SQIVND (reference sequence). CDR3 length: 16 amino acids.

This clonotype was found many times. V is TRBV3-1 and J is TRBJ2-3; D gene unclear. The V and J ends lost 0 bases and 9 bases respectively, with 4 bases between them. The germline CDR1 and CDR2 sequences are LGHDT and YNNKEL (reference sequence). The CDR3 is 11 amino acids. The CDR3 spells CASSQDETQYF. The CDR3 nucleotides are TGTGCCAGCAGCCAAGACGAGACGCAGTATTTT.

This clonotype showed up many times. J is TRBJ2-1 and V is TRBV12-3 or TRBV12-4; D tentatively reads TRBD1 or TRBD2 (6 bases each). The V end lost 3 bases, the J end lost 6 bases, and 12 bases lay between the germline ends. CDR3 length: 14 residues. CDR3 nucleotides: TGTGCCAGCAGTTTTACGGGGGCTGGCAATGAGCAGTTCTTC. It translates to CASSFTGAGNEQFF.

This clonotype was seen many times. The CDR3, as DNA: TGTGCCAGCAGTGAGGGGTACTACGAGCAGTACTTC. Encoded protein: CASSEGYYEQYF. The rearrangement links TRBV2 to TRBJ2-7; D unclear. The ends were cut back, 3 bases at V and 3 bases at J, with 6 bases in the middle. The CDR3 spans 12 residues. Germline values: CDR1 SNHLY, CDR2 FYNNEI.

The table lists this clonotype with a few counts. Given a much more abundant clone one base away, this may be a read error. The chain is built from TRBV6-5 and TRBJ1-2; unclear D gene. V was pared by 8 bases and J by 7 bases, with 14 bases between. The CDR3 contains 12 residues. Per the germline V gene, CDR1 is MNHEY and CDR2 is SVGAGI. CDR3 in amino acids: CASWSEEIGYTF. CDR3 in DNA: TGTGCCAGCTGGTCAGAGGAGATTGGCTACACCTTC.

Many counts were recorded for this clonotype. The chain employs TRBV4-1 and TRBJ2-7, with TRBD1 matching over 10 bases. Trimming cost V 3 bases and J 5 bases; bases outside gene matches: 13. From germline, CDR1 is MGHRA and CDR2 YSYEKL. There are 17 residues in the CDR3. The CDR3 protein is CASSQTGTGEPFHEQYF. The CDR3, as DNA: TGCGCCAGCAGCCAGACCGGGACAGGGGAACCTTTCCACGAGCAGTACTTC.

The J gene is TRBJ2-1, the V gene TRBV11-2; perhaps D is TRBD1 or TRBD2 (6 bases each). This CDR3 has 22 residues. V was shortened by 0 bases and J by 1 base, with 28 bases between the two germline ends. Germline V gene sequence: CDR1 SGHAT, CDR2 FQNNGV. The chain's CDR3 is CASSLEGDGRGFEGGSYNEQFF. The CDR3 bases are TGTGCCAGCAGCTTAGAGGGGGATGGCAGGGGTTTTGAGGGGGGATCCTACAATGAGCAGTTCTTC.

This clonotype came up many times. V usage is TRBV5-1 and J usage is TRBJ2-7, with 8 bases lining up with TRBD2. Germline CDR1 and CDR2: SGHRS and YFSETQ. CDR3 length: 15 residues. J was trimmed by 7 bases and V by 4 bases; bases with no gene match: 13. Here the CDR3 reads CASSLLAGGAEEQYF. The CDR3 bases are TGCGCCAGCAGCCTTCTAGCGGGCGGTGCTGAGGAGCAGTACTTC.

Ten or more counts support this clonotype. This chain joins TRBV20-1 and TRBJ2-7; D is perhaps TRBD1 or TRBD2 (5 bases each). CDR1 DFQATT and CDR2 SNEGSKA come from the germline V gene (reference sequence). The CDR3 runs 15 residues. Trimming stripped 8 bases from V and 3 bases from J, with 23 bases between. The CDR3 DNA sequence: TGCAGTCCAAAGGGGCTAGGGGCAACTAGCTACGAGCAGTACTTC. This gives the protein CSPKGLGATSYEQYF.

This clonotype was recorded at least ten times. At one of its ends the junction is not consistent with the germline gene, which may arise from a read error. V is TRBV7-7 and J is TRBJ2-7; D is uncertain. The CDR3 is 15 amino acids. The V gene's germline CDR1 is SSHAT and CDR2 FNYEAQ (reference sequence). CDR3: CASSPYLAGSYEQYF. For the CDR3, the DNA is TGTGCTAGCAGCCCATACCTGGCAGGATCCTACGAGCAGTACTTC.

The table lists this clonotype with a few counts. The V and J genes are TRBV30 and TRBJ1-1; D perhaps matches TRBD1 (6 bases). The CDR3 sequence is 13 residues long. In germline, CDR1 is GTSNPN, CDR2 SVGIG (reference sequence). Trimming took off 0 bases at V and 8 bases at J, with 13 bases between the two ends. The CDR3 is CAWSVQGHTEAFF. The CDR3 DNA is TGTGCCTGGAGTGTTCAGGGGCATACAGAAGCTTTCTTT.

Within the sample, this clonotype is medium-sized. The chain carries TRBV15 and TRBJ1-4; D possibly corresponds to TRBD1 (6 bases). Germline loops: CDR1 LNHNV, CDR2 YYDKDF (reference sequence). The ends were cut back, 1 base at V and 6 bases at J, with 9 bases in the middle. CDR3 length: 14 amino acids. The CDR3 nucleotides read TGTGCCACCAGCAGAGCCTACAGGGATGAAAAACTGTTTTTT. Its translation: CATSRAYRDEKLFF.

The genes are TRBV7-8 and TRBJ1-5; the match to TRBD1 covers 7 bases. Germline V gene sequence: CDR1 SGHVS, CDR2 FQNEAQ. Losses at the gene ends were 5 bases for V and 0 bases for J; bases not matched to a gene: 10. CDR3 size: 17 residues. DNA of the CDR3: TGTGCCAGCAGCCTTGGACAGGCCCGAGATAGCAATCAGCCCCAGCATTTT. This gives the protein CASSLGQARDSNQPQHF.

This clonotype was counted many times. This chain joins TRBV20-1 and TRBJ1-5, with D perhaps TRBD1 (5 bases). CDR3 length: 17 residues. Trimming shortened V by 0 bases and J by 1 base, and 16 bases separated the two germline ends. Germline loops: CDR1 DFQATT, CDR2 SNEGSKA (reference sequence). The CDR3 DNA reads TGCAGTGCTAGAGATGGGACCAGCCGGGGGAGCAATCAGCCCCAGCATTTT. As protein: CSARDGTSRGSNQPQHF.

The J gene is TRBJ2-6, the V gene TRBV7-6; TRBD1 aligns across 11 bases. The CDR3 sequence is 17 residues long. Trimming cost V 2 bases and J 6 bases; bases outside gene matches: 6. In germline, CDR1 is SGHVS, CDR2 FNYEAQ. CDR3 sequence reads: CASSLKDRGREANVLTF. The CDR3 DNA is TGTGCCAGCAGCTTAAAGGACAGGGGGCGTGAGGCCAACGTCCTGACTTTC.

Ten or more counts support this clonotype. This chain uses TRBV7-9 with TRBJ2-3; D gene ambiguous. CDR1 is SEHNR and CDR2 is FQNEAQ in the germline V gene (reference sequence). The V gene lost 5 bases and the J gene lost 1 base, with 10 bases spanning the gap. CDR3 length: 14 residues. CDR3 sequence (DNA): TGTGCCAGCAGCCGTGCTGGGGGCACAGATACGCAGTATTTT. Its translation: CASSRAGGTDTQYF.

In its sample, this clonotype was seen many times. CDR3 sequence reads: CASRSSPNMNTEAFF. The DNA of the CDR3 is TGTGCCAGCAGGAGTAGTCCCAATATGAACACTGAAGCTTTCTTT. V and J are TRBV2 and TRBJ1-1; D is unclear. Trimming removed 6 bases at V and 0 bases at J, with 14 bases between. The CDR3 sequence is 15 residues long. Looked up from germline, CDR1 is SNHLY and CDR2 is FYNNEI.

This clonotype was detected ten times or more. The junction shows a germline mismatch at one end, possibly a read error. The V and J genes are TRBV28 and TRBJ2-7; D gene ambiguous. CDR1 and CDR2 (germline): MDHEN, SYDVKM. The CDR3 is 12 amino acids. CDR3 sequence: CASSPPTRPEVF. CDR3 in DNA: TGTGCCAGCAGTCCACCGACACGGCCTGAGGTCTTC. The whole variable domain, remainder taken from reference TRBV28 and TRBJ2-7, is DVKVTQSSRYLVKRTGEKVFLECVQDMDHENMFWYRQDPGLGLRLIYFSYDVKMKEKGDIPEGYSVSREKKERFSLILESASTNQTSMYLCASSPPTRPEVFGPGTRLTVT.

This clonotype was seen at least ten times. V gene TRBV7-2 combines with J gene TRBJ1-6; TRBD1 matches 8 bases. Germline assignment: CDR1 SGHTA and CDR2 FQGNSA. Trimming took 5 bases from V and 7 from J; bases not matched to a gene: 7. This CDR3 comprises 15 residues. CDR3 sequence: CASSPRTGWNSPLHF. The CDR3 DNA is TGTGCCAGCAGCCCGAGGACAGGGTGGAATTCACCCCTCCACTTT.

Ten or more counts support this clonotype. The chain employs TRBV6-1 and TRBJ1-5; 7 bases are a match to TRBD1. J was trimmed by 5 bases and V by 5 bases; bases with no gene match: 12. CDR3 length equals 16 residues. The germline CDR1 and CDR2 sequences are MNHNS and SASEGT. The CDR3 DNA reads TGTGCCAGCAGTCGGGGGGGGACAGCCTTTCATCAGCCCCAGCATTTT. Residues: CASSRGGTAFHQPQHF.

There are many counts of this clonotype. The chain carries TRBV3-1 and TRBJ2-3, with unresolved D. Germline V gene lookup returns CDR1 LGHDT and CDR2 YNNKEL (reference sequence). CDR3 size: 14 residues. V was trimmed by 4 bases and J by 8 bases, leaving 16 bases between them. CDR3 DNA: TGTGCCAGCAGCCCCCTGCCGGACCCAGGTACGCAGTATTTT. This encodes CASSPLPDPGTQYF.

Turning to this clonotype: A much larger clone lies one base from this, so it may be a read error. The V gene is TRBV12-3 or TRBV12-4, the J gene TRBJ1-2; 10 bases are shared with TRBD1. V dropped 6 bases and J dropped 8; count of bases not matched to a gene: 3. The CDR3 has 12 residues. The CDR3 coding sequence is TGTGCCAGCAGCGGACAGGGGGGAGGCTACACCTTC. Its protein product is CASSGQGGGYTF.

At least ten counts were recorded for this clonotype. The chain carries TRBV2 and TRBJ2-2, with 13 bases identical to TRBD2. The CDR3 sequence is 17 residues long. The germline V gene has CDR1 SNHLY and CDR2 FYNNEI. The trim removed 3 bases at V and 5 bases at J, leaving 6 bases unmatched. The CDR3 protein is CASSDSLAGGQTGELFF. The CDR3 DNA sequence: TGTGCCAGCAGTGATTCACTAGCGGGGGGGCAGACCGGGGAGCTGTTTTTT.

This clonotype was found many times. The V gene is TRBV12-3 or TRBV12-4, the J gene TRBJ1-2; no clear D gene. With 5 bases removed from V and 8 bases from J, the gap between germline ends came to 12 bases. The CDR3 consists of 12 residues. The CDR3 nucleotides are TGTGCCAGCAGTGACGAGATCGGAGGCTACACCTTC. Its translation: CASSDEIGGYTF.

Many counts were recorded for this clonotype. This sequence joins TRBV5-6 and TRBJ1-2; 10 bases line up with TRBD1. V was pared by 3 bases and J by 4 bases, with 9 bases of the junction left unmatched. The length of the CDR3 is 16 residues. Per the germline V gene, CDR1 is SGHDT and CDR2 is YYEEEE. CDR3 loop: CASSSPSDRGFYGYTF. CDR3 sequence (DNA): TGTGCCAGCAGCTCCCCCTCGGACAGGGGGTTCTATGGCTACACCTTC.